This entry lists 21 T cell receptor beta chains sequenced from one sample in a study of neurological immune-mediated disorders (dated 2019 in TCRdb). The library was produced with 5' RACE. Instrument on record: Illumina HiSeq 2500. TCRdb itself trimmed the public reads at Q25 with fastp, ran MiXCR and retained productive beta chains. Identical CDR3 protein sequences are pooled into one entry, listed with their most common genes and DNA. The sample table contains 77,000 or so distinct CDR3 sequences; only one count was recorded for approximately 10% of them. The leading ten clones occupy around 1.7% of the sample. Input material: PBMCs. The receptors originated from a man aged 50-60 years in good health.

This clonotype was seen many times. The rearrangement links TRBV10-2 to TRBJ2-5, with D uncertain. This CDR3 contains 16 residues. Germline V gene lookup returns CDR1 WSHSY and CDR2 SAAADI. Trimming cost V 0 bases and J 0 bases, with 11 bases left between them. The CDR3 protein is CASSESITAYQETQYF. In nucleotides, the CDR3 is TGCGCCAGCAGTGAGTCAATCACGGCCTACCAAGAGACCCAGTACTTC.

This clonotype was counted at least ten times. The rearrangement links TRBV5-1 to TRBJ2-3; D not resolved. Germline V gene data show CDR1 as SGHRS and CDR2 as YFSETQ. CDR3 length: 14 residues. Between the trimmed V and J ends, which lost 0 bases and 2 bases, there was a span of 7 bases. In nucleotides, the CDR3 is TGCGCCAGCAGCTTGGGGCAGGCCACAGATACGCAGTATTTT. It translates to CASSLGQATDTQYF.

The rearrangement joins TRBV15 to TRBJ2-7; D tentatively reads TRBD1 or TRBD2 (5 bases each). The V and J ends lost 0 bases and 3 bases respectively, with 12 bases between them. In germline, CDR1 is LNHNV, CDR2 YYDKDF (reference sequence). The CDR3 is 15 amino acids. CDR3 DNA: TGTGCCACCAGCAGAGATCGGGGTCAGGGCTACGAGCAGTACTTC. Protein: CATSRDRGQGYEQYF. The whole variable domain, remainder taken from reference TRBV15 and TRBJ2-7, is DAMVIQNPRYQVTQFGKPVTLSCSQTLNHNVMYWYQQKSSQAPKLLFHYYDKDFNNEADTPDNFQSRRPNTSFCFLDIRSPGLGDTAMYLCATSRDRGQGYEQYFGPGTRLTVT.

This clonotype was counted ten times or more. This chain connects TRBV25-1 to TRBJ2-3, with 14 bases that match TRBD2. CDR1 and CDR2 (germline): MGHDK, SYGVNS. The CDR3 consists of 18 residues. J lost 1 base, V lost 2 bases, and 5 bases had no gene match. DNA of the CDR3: TGTGCCAGCAGTGAAATTCCGGGACTAGCGGGGGGCACAGATACGCAGTATTTT. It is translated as CASSEIPGLAGGTDTQYF.

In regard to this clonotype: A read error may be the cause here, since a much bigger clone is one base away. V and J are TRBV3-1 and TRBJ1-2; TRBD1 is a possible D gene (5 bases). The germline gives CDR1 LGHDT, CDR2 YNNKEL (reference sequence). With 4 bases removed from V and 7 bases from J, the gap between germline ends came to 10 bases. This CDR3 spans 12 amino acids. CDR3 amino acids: CASSRPGVGYTF. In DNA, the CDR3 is TGTGCCAGCAGCCGGCCGGGGGTTGGCTACACCTTC.

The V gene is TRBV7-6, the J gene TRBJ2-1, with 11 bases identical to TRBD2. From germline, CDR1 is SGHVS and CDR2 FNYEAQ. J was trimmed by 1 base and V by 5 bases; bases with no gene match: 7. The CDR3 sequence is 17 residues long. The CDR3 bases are TGTGCCAGCAGCCCGAGACTAGCGGGGAAGTCCTACAATGAGCAGTTCTTC. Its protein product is CASSPRLAGKSYNEQFF.

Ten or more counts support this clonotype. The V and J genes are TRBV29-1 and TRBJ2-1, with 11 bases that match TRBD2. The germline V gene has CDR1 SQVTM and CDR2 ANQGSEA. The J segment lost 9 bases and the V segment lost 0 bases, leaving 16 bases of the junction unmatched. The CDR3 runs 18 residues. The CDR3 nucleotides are TGCAGCGTTGAAGATCTTTCCCGGAGAATAGCGGGGGGGCCTGAGCAGTTCTTC. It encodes CSVEDLSRRIAGGPEQFF.

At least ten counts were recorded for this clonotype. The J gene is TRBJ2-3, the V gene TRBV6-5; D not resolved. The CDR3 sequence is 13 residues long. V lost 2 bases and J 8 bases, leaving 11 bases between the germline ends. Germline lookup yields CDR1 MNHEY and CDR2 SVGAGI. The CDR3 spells CASSYKGPGTQYF. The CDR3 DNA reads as TGTGCCAGCAGTTACAAGGGCCCAGGTACGCAGTATTTT.

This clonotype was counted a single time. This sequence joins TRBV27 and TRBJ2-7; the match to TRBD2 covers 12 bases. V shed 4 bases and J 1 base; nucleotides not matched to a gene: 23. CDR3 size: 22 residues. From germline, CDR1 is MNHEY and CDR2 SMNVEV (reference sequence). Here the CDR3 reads CASSYRQSPSGRAGTLSYEQYF. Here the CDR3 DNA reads TGTGCCAGCAGTTACCGTCAGAGTCCTAGCGGGAGGGCAGGGACCCTTTCCTACGAGCAGTACTTC.

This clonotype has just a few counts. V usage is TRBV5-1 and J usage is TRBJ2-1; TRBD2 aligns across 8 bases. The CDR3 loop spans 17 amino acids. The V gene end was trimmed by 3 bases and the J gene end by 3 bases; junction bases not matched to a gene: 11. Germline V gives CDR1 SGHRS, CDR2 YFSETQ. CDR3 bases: TGCGCCAGCAGCTCGATCGTTCTAAGCGGGAGCTACAATGAGCAGTTCTTC. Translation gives CASSSIVLSGSYNEQFF.

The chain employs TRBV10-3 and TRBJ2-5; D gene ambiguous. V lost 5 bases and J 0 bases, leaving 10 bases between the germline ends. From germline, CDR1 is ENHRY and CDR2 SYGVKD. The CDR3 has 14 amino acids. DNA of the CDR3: TGTGCCATCAGTTGGGCCAACAACCAAGAGACCCAGTACTTC. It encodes CAISWANNQETQYF.

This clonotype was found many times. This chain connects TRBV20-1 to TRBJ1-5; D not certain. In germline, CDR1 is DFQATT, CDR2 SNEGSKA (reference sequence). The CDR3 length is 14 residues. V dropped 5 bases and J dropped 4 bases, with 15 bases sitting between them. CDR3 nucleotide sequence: TGCAGTGCTTCGGTGGGCAGCACGAATCAGCCCCAGCATTTT. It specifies CSASVGSTNQPQHF.

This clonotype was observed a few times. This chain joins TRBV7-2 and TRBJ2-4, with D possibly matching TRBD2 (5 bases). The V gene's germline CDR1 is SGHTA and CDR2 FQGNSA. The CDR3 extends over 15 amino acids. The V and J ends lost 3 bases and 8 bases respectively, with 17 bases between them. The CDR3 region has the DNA TGTGCCAGCAGCTTTATGGACCCCGGGCGGGACATTCAGTACTTC. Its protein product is CASSFMDPGRDIQYF.

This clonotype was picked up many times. CDR3 amino acids: CSASQGPQVTRGYTF. CDR3 in DNA: TGCAGTGCTAGTCAGGGGCCGCAGGTGACTCGCGGCTACACCTTC. The chain links TRBV20-1 to TRBJ1-2; D is possibly TRBD1 (6 bases). V shed 3 bases and J shed 8 bases, with 22 bases lying between them. Germline-derived CDR1 and CDR2 are DFQATT and SNEGSKA (reference sequence). CDR3 length equals 15 residues.

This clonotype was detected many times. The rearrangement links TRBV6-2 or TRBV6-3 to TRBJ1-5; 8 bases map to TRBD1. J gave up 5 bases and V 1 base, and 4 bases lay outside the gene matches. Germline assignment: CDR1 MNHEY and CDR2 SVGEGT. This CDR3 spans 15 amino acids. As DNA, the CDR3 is TGTGCCAGCAGTTACTTCGACAGGGGAGATCAGCCCCAGCATTTT. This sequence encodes CASSYFDRGDQPQHF.

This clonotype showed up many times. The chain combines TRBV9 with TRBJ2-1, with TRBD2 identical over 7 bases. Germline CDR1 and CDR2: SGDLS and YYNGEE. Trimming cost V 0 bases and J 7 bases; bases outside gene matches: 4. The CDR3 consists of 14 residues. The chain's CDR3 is CASSVAGGSNEQFF. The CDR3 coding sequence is TGTGCCAGCAGCGTAGCGGGCGGGAGTAATGAGCAGTTCTTC.

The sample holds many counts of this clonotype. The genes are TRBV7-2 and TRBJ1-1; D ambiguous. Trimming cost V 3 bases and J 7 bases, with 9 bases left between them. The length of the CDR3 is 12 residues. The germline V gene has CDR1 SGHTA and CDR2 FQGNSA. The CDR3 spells CASSFGRLEAFF. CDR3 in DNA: TGTGCCAGCAGCTTTGGACGGCTTGAAGCTTTCTTT.

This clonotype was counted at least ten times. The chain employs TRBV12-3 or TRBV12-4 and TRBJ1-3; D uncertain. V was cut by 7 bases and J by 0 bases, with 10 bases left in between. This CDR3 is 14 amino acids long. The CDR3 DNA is TGTGCCAGCACCCCTGCCAACTCTGGAAACACCATATATTTT. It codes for CASTPANSGNTIYF.

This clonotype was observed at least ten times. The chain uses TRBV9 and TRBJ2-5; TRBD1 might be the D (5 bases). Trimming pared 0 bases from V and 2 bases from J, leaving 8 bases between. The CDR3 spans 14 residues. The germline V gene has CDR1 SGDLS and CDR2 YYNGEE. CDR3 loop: CASSVGGLQETQYF. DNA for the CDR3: TGTGCCAGCAGCGTAGGGGGCTTACAAGAGACCCAGTACTTC.

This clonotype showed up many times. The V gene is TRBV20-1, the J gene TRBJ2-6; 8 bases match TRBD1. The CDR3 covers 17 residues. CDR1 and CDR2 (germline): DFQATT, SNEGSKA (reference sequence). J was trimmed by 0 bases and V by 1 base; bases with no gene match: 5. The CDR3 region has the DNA TGCAGTGCTAGAGTAGGGACAGGTATCTCTGGGGCCAACGTCCTGACTTTC. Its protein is CSARVGTGISGANVLTF.

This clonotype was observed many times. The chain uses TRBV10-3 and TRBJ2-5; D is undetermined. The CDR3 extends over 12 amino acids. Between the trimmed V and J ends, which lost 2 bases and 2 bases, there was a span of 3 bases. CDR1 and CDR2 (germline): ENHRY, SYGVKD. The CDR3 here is CAISENQETQYF. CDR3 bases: TGTGCCATCAGTGAGAATCAAGAGACCCAGTACTTC.